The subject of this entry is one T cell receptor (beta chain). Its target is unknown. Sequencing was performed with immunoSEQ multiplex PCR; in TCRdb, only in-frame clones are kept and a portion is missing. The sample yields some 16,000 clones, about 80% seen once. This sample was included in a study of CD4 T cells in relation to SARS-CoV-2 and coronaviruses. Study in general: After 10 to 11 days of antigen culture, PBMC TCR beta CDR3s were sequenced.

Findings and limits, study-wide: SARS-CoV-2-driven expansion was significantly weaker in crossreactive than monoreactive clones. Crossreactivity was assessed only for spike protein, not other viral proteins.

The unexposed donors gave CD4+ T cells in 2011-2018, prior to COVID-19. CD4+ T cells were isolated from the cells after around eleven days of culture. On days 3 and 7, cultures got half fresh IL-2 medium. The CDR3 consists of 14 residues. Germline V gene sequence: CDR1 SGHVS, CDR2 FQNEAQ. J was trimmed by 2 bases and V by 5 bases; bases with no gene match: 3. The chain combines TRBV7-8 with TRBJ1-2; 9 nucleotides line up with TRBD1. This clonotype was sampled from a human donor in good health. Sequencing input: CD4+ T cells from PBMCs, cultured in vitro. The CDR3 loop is CASSRGTGNYGYTF. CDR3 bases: TGTGCCAGCAGCCGTGGGACAGGGAACTATGGCTACACCTTC.